This entry lists 22 T cell receptor beta chains sequenced from one sample in a study of cytomegalovirus exposure and HLA in healthy donors. Profiling relied on immunoSEQ multiplex PCR, and the TCRdb table lists in-frame clones only, not all of them. The table records 150,000 to 200,000 clones, roughly 84% of them present only once. The sequenced sample consisted of PBMCs. The receptors stem from a young man in good health and CMV-seropositive.

V is TRBV6-5 and J is TRBJ2-2; 7 bases align to TRBD2. V gave up 2 bases and J gave up 4 bases; unmatched junction bases: 4. Germline-derived CDR1 and CDR2 are MNHEY and SVGAGI. The CDR3 has 15 amino acids. The CDR3 loop reads CASSYNRGVTGELFF. The CDR3 nucleotides read TGTGCCAGCAGTTACAACCGGGGGGTCACCGGGGAGCTGTTTTTT.

The rearrangement links TRBV11-3 to TRBJ1-5; 8 bases match TRBD1. This CDR3 comprises 17 residues. J lost 4 bases, V lost 3 bases, and 11 bases had no gene match. From germline, CDR1 is SGHNT and CDR2 YENEEA. This CDR3 is CASSFRRDRIGNQPQHF. The CDR3 nucleotides are TGTGCCAGCAGCTTCCGCCGGGACAGGATAGGGAATCAGCCCCAGCATTTT. Full variable domain (rest looked up from reference TRBV11-3 and TRBJ1-5): EAGVVQSPRYKIIEKKQPVAFWCNPISGHNTLYWYLQNLGQGPELLIRYENEEAVDDSQLPKDRFSAERLKGVDSTLKIQPAELGDSAVYLCASSFRRDRIGNQPQHFGDGTRLSIL.

The V gene is TRBV7-9, the J gene TRBJ2-7, with TRBD1 matching 10 bases. Unmatched junction bases numbered 7, after V lost 5 bases and J lost 9 bases. Germline V gene data show CDR1 as SEHNR and CDR2 as FQNEAQ (reference sequence). The CDR3 contains 13 residues. The CDR3 loop reads CASSGGQGSGQYF. The DNA for the CDR3 is TGTGCCAGCAGCGGGGGACAGGGGTCTGGGCAGTACTTC. The full variable domain, rest sourced from reference TRBV7-9 and TRBJ2-7, is DTGVSQNPRHKITKRGQNVTFRCDPISEHNRLYWYRQTLGQGPEFLTYFQNEAQLEKSRLLSDRFSAERPKGSFSTLEIQRTEQGDSAMYLCASSGGQGSGQYFGPGTRLTVT.

This clone appeared once. The genes are TRBV6-4 and TRBJ2-3; 12 bases are a match to TRBD1. CDR3 size: 15 residues. Germline lookup yields CDR1 MRHNA and CDR2 SNTAGT. V trimming: 5 bases; J trimming: 4 bases; junction bases outside the gene matches: 4. The CDR3 DNA is TGTGCCAGCAGTTCAGGGACAGGGGGCTCAGATACGCAGTATTTT. Amino acid sequence: CASSSGTGGSDTQYF.

The V and J genes are TRBV27 and TRBJ2-5; 8 bases agree with TRBD1. Per the germline V gene, CDR1 is MNHEY and CDR2 is SMNVEV (reference sequence). CDR3 length equals 14 residues. V lost 2 bases and J lost 2; bases outside the gene matches: 1. Here the CDR3 DNA reads TGTGCCAGCAGTTTAGACAGGGGACAAGAGACCCAGTACTTC. Translating gives CASSLDRGQETQYF.

The chain is built from TRBV19 and TRBJ2-1; 12 nucleotides align to TRBD2. The CDR3 loop spans 15 amino acids. Germline V gene lookup returns CDR1 LNHDA and CDR2 SQIVND (reference sequence). The trim removed 7 bases at V and 6 bases at J, leaving 7 bases unmatched. The CDR3 DNA follows: TGTGCCAGTACCCCTAGCGGGAGGGCCCTCAATGAGCAGTTCTTC. Amino acid sequence: CASTPSGRALNEQFF. Drawing the rest from reference TRBV19 and TRBJ2-1, the complete variable domain is DGGITQSPKYLFRKEGQNVTLSCEQNLNHDAMYWYRQDPGQGLRLIYYSQIVNDFQKGDIAEGYSVSREKKESFPLTVTSAQKNPTAFYLCASTPSGRALNEQFFGPGTRLTVL.

The genes are TRBV27 and TRBJ2-2, with 8 bases aligning to TRBD2. The J segment lost 2 bases and the V segment lost 6 bases, leaving 5 bases of the junction unmatched. This CDR3 has 15 residues. Germline V gene sequence: CDR1 MNHEY, CDR2 SMNVEV (reference sequence). The DNA of the CDR3 is TGTGCCAGCAGAACCTTAGCGGGAAACACCGGGGAGCTGTTTTTT. This encodes CASRTLAGNTGELFF.

This sequence joins TRBV7-6 and TRBJ1-1; no clear D. Germline V CDR1 and CDR2: SGHVS, FNYEAQ. The length of the CDR3 is 13 residues. The V and J ends lost 3 bases and 3 bases respectively, with 8 bases between them. CDR3 nucleotides: TGTGCCAGCAGCTTCGCAGTTGACACTGAAGCTTTCTTT. Its translation: CASSFAVDTEAFF.

CDR3 in amino acids: CASSPPPGSLEPDNEKLFF. CDR3 nucleotides: TGTGCCAGCAGCCCCCCGCCGGGTTCTCTGGAACCCGATAATGAAAAACTGTTTTTT. The chain joins TRBV9 to TRBJ1-4; D call uncertain. The CDR3 has 19 amino acids. V lost 4 bases, J lost 4 bases, and 26 bases lay in between. CDR1 and CDR2 from the germline V gene are SGDLS and YYNGEE.

This clone was picked up one time. J is TRBJ2-7 and V is TRBV7-6, with D possibly being TRBD1 (6 bases). Germline V gene data show CDR1 as SGHVS and CDR2 as FNYEAQ. CDR3 length equals 15 residues. V dropped 1 base and J dropped 0 bases, with 10 bases sitting between them. In DNA form, the CDR3 reads TGTGCCAGCAGCTTAGGACAGGAAAGCTCCTACGAGCAGTACTTC. Residues: CASSLGQESSYEQYF.

J is TRBJ2-7 and V is TRBV4-3; no clear D gene. The V gene lost 0 bases and the J gene lost 1 base, with 7 bases spanning the gap. The CDR3 loop spans 14 amino acids. Germline values: CDR1 LGHNA, CDR2 YSLEER. The chain's CDR3 is CASSQEIQSYEQYF. CDR3 sequence (DNA): TGCGCCAGCAGCCAAGAGATACAGTCCTACGAGCAGTACTTC.

J is TRBJ2-7 and V is TRBV19, with D unresolved. Germline CDR1 and CDR2: LNHDA and SQIVND (reference sequence). This CDR3 is built from 14 residues. Deletions cut 2 bases from V and 0 bases from J, with 8 bases between. The DNA of the CDR3 is TGTGCCAGTAGTATAACACGGAGCTCCTACGAGCAGTACTTC. Protein product: CASSITRSSYEQYF.

The DNA of the CDR3 is TGTGCCAGCAGTTCATCAACAGGGGACAGGGGGTTCAATGAGCAGTTCTTC. Its translation: CASSSSTGDRGFNEQFF. The V call is TRBV28, the J call TRBJ2-1; 11 positions agree with TRBD1. CDR1 and CDR2 from the germline V gene are MDHEN and SYDVKM. This CDR3 has 17 residues. The J segment lost 6 bases and the V segment lost 4 bases, leaving 11 bases of the junction unmatched. The whole variable domain, filled in from reference TRBV28 and TRBJ2-1, reads DVKVTQSSRYLVKRTGEKVFLECVQDMDHENMFWYRQDPGLGLRLIYFSYDVKMKEKGDIPEGYSVSREKKERFSLILESASTNQTSMYLCASSSSTGDRGFNEQFFGPGTRLTVL.

The J gene is TRBJ2-2, the V gene TRBV10-3; TRBD2 aligns across 8 bases. The junction had 8 bases not matched to a gene; V was cut back by 8 bases and J by 3 bases. The V gene's germline CDR1 is ENHRY and CDR2 SYGVKD. This CDR3 is built from 15 residues. CDR3 in DNA: TGTGCCATCTCGTCCGCGACTAGCGACACCGGGGAGCTGTTTTTT. Encoded protein: CAISSATSDTGELFF.

The chain combines TRBV2 with TRBJ1-5; 8 nucleotides match TRBD1. CDR3 length: 14 residues. Losses at the gene ends were 5 bases for V and 9 bases for J; bases not matched to a gene: 9. Germline CDR1 is SNHLY and CDR2 is FYNNEI. The chain's CDR3 is CASSLAQGGTPQHF. The CDR3 DNA follows: TGTGCCAGCAGTTTAGCACAGGGGGGAACGCCCCAGCATTTT.

Here the CDR3 reads CASSLGRATNEKLFF. The CDR3 coding sequence is TGTGCCAGCAGCTTAGGTCGTGCAACTAATGAAAAACTGTTTTTT. J is TRBJ1-4 and V is TRBV7-2, with no clear D. The CDR3 is 15 residues long. Germline loops: CDR1 SGHTA, CDR2 FQGNSA. V shed 1 base and J shed 0 bases, with 6 bases lying between them.

The rearrangement joins TRBV10-2 to TRBJ2-6, with 11 bases fitting TRBD1. Per the germline V gene, CDR1 is WSHSY and CDR2 is SAAADI. The junction had 2 bases not matched to a gene; V was cut back by 6 bases and J by 1 base. CDR3 length: 16 residues. CDR3 region: CASSRDRGSGANVLTF. CDR3 in DNA: TGCGCCAGCAGCCGGGACAGGGGGTCTGGGGCCAACGTCCTGACTTTC.

The V and J genes are TRBV11-2 and TRBJ2-7, with 8 bases fitting TRBD2. This CDR3 spans 15 amino acids. The germline gives CDR1 SGHAT, CDR2 FQNNGV. V lost 6 bases to trimming and J lost 0 bases; unmatched junction nucleotides: 7. CDR3 nucleotide sequence: TGTGCCAGCAGGCTTTTAGCGGGGAGCTCCTACGAGCAGTACTTC. It translates to CASRLLAGSSYEQYF.

This clone was observed a handful of times. The chain couples TRBV30 to TRBJ2-7; TRBD1 is a possible D gene (6 bases). Per germline, CDR1 GTSNPN and CDR2 SVGIG (reference sequence). The CDR3 is 12 residues long. Deletions cut 4 bases from V and 2 bases from J, with 9 bases between. CDR3 residues: CAWNRETYEQYF. Written as DNA, the CDR3 is TGTGCCTGGAACAGGGAGACCTACGAGCAGTACTTC.

The CDR3, as DNA: TGTGCCAGCAGCTCAGAATCGACTAGCCGGTTCGGCGAGCAGTACTTC. Its translation is CASSSESTSRFGEQYF. The V gene is TRBV7-9, the J gene TRBJ2-7; 7 bases match TRBD2. Unmatched junction bases numbered 15, after V lost 4 bases and J lost 6 bases. CDR3 length: 16 amino acids. The germline gives CDR1 SEHNR, CDR2 FQNEAQ (reference sequence).

This chain links TRBV2 with TRBJ1-1; D is undetermined. Germline-derived CDR1 and CDR2 are SNHLY and FYNNEI. V lost 6 bases to trimming and J lost 6 bases, with 17 bases between them. The CDR3 sequence is 14 residues long. The CDR3 sequence is CASSPRLNIAEAFF. The DNA of the CDR3 is TGTGCCAGCAGCCCGCGGCTTAATATCGCTGAAGCTTTCTTT.

The gene calls are TRBV5-6 and TRBJ2-7, with D tentatively TRBD1 (6 bases). CDR1 SGHDT and CDR2 YYEEEE come from the germline V gene. Trimming shortened V by 2 bases and J by 6 bases, and 15 bases separated the two germline ends. The CDR3 has 14 amino acids. The CDR3, as DNA: TGTGCCAGCAGCTTCCTGGGGGCAATGGGCGAGCAGTACTTC. Protein sequence: CASSFLGAMGEQYF. Full variable domain (outside the CDR3, taken from reference TRBV5-6 and TRBJ2-7): DAGVTQSPTHLIKTRGQQVTLRCSPKSGHDTVSWYQQALGQGPQFIFQYYEEEERQRGNFPDRFSGHQFPNYSSELNVNALLLGDSALYLCASSFLGAMGEQYFGPGTRLTVT.